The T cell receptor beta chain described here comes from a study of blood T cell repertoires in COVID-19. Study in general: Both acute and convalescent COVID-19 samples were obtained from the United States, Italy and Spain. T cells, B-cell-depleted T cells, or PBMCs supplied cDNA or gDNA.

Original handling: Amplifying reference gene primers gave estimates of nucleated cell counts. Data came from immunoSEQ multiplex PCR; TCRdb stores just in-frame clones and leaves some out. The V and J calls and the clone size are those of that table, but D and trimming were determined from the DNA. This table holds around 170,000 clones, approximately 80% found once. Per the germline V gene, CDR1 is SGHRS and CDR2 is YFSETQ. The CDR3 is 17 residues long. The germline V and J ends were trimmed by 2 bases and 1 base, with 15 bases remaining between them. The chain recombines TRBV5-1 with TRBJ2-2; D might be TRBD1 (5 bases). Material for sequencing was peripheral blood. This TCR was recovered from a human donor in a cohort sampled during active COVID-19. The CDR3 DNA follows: TGCGCCAGCAGCTTCCGCAGCAAAACAGGGAACACCGGGGAGCTGTTTTTT. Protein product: CASSFRSKTGNTGELFF.